One and the same sample provided the 17 T cell receptor beta chains below, sequenced in a study of T-cell memory formation after mild COVID-19. In TCRdb, the 5' RACE reads were re-called with MiXCR into one record per CDR3 protein. Of nearly 350,000 distinct CDR3 sequences in the sample, approximately 12% were seen once. Input material: PBMCs or a T cell subset sorted from them (not recorded which). The receptors were sampled from a man between 18 and 29 years old who had mild COVID-19 (a few samples of this study predate the infection). Cell type and time point are not known.

This clonotype was counted a few times. The V gene is TRBV7-2, the J gene TRBJ1-5, with D maybe TRBD1 (5 bases). Germline V gives CDR1 SGHTA, CDR2 FQGNSA. The CDR3 sequence is 12 residues long. V was shortened by 5 bases and J by 6 bases, with 8 bases between the two germline ends. The CDR3 nucleotides are TGTGCCAGCAGCCCGGACACTCAGCCCCAGCATTTT. Residues: CASSPDTQPQHF.

This clonotype appeared a few times. The chain combines TRBV6-2 or TRBV6-3 with TRBJ2-3, with TRBD1 matching over 7 bases. The trim removed 6 bases at V and 5 bases at J, leaving 14 bases unmatched. The germline gives CDR1 MNHEY, CDR2 SVGEGT. This CDR3 region has 16 residues. CDR3 in amino acids: CASRSPFPGGRDTQYF. In DNA form, the CDR3 reads TGTGCCAGCAGGAGCCCCTTCCCAGGGGGTCGAGATACGCAGTATTTT.

DNA for the CDR3: TGTGCCATCAGGGGACTAGCGGGGTACGAGCAGTACTTC. It yields the protein CAIRGLAGYEQYF. This chain joins TRBV10-3 and TRBJ2-7, with TRBD2 matching over 13 bases. Trimming took 6 bases from V and 4 from J; bases not matched to a gene: 0. CDR1 is ENHRY, CDR2 SYGVKD, per germline. The CDR3 runs 13 residues.

This clonotype was seen more than once but under ten times. This chain links TRBV19 with TRBJ2-5; a weak D match, TRBD1 (5 bases). The germline gives CDR1 LNHDA, CDR2 SQIVND (reference sequence). Trimming cost V 6 bases and J 2 bases, with 16 bases left between them. The CDR3 is 15 amino acids. The CDR3 nucleotides are TGTGCCAGTAGGGACCCTGATGACAGTCAAGAGACCCAGTACTTC. It codes for CASRDPDDSQETQYF.

This clonotype has only a few counts. The chain recombines TRBV4-2 with TRBJ2-2; the match to TRBD1 covers 7 bases. V shed 1 base and J 6 bases; nucleotides not matched to a gene: 5. Germline CDR1 is LGHNA and CDR2 is YNFKEQ. CDR3 length: 15 residues. This CDR3 is CASSQGQGPPGELFF. CDR3 DNA sequence: TGTGCCAGCAGCCAAGGACAGGGTCCTCCCGGGGAGCTGTTTTTT.

This clonotype was seen a handful of times. The rearrangement links TRBV4-1 to TRBJ2-1, with TRBD2 identical over 9 bases. The germline V gene encodes CDR1 MGHRA and CDR2 YSYEKL. The junction had 19 bases not matched to a gene; V was cut back by 4 bases and J by 15 bases. CDR3 size: 16 residues. Written as DNA, the CDR3 is TGCGCCAGCAGCCGCCGGGTGGAGCGGGGGGTGACGGTCGGGTTCTTC. Translated: CASSRRVERGVTVGFF.

The chain employs TRBV5-4 and TRBJ2-5; TRBD2 matches 9 bases. Germline V gene sequence: CDR1 SGHNT, CDR2 YYREEE (reference sequence). The CDR3 loop spans 15 amino acids. J lost 9 bases, V lost 1 base, and 10 bases had no gene match. CDR3 nucleotide sequence: TGTGCCAGCAGCTTGCAATTTGCTAGCGGGGAGCCCCAGTACTTC. Its protein is CASSLQFASGEPQYF.

V gene TRBV30 combines with J gene TRBJ2-6; D is undetermined. Trimming removed 3 bases from V and 3 bases from J, with 6 bases in between. Germline V CDR1 and CDR2: GTSNPN, SVGIG (reference sequence). The CDR3 extends over 13 amino acids. This CDR3 is CAWSRVGANVLTF. The CDR3 nucleotides are TGTGCCTGGAGCCGGGTTGGGGCCAACGTCCTGACTTTC.

This rearrangement joins TRBV6-2 or TRBV6-3 to TRBJ1-5; 10 bases map to TRBD1. The germline V gene encodes CDR1 MNHEY and CDR2 SVGEGT. This CDR3 region has 17 residues. The J segment lost 5 bases and the V segment lost 0 bases, leaving 7 bases of the junction unmatched. The CDR3 reads CASSYSDGDRGDQPQHF. CDR3 sequence (DNA): TGTGCCAGCAGTTACTCAGATGGGGACAGGGGCGATCAGCCCCAGCATTTT.

The rearrangement uses TRBV19 and TRBJ2-7; tentative D call: TRBD1 (6 bases). There are 16 residues in the CDR3. The V gene lost 3 bases and the J gene lost 5 bases, with 20 bases spanning the gap. Germline V gives CDR1 LNHDA, CDR2 SQIVND (reference sequence). As DNA, the CDR3 is TGTGCCAGTAGTATCGCCGCCACAGGGTCCCGCGACGAGCAGTACGTC. Translating it yields CASSIAATGSRDEQYV.

This chain uses TRBV25-1 with TRBJ2-1; 9 positions match TRBD2. Trimming cost V 2 bases and J 7 bases; bases outside gene matches: 6. Germline values: CDR1 MGHDK, CDR2 SYGVNS. The CDR3 is 15 residues long. CDR3 sequence (DNA): TGTGCCAGCAGTGAACCGGGACTAGCAGTAAATGAGCAGTTCTTC. Encoded protein: CASSEPGLAVNEQFF. The complete variable domain, with remaining parts taken from reference TRBV25-1 and TRBJ2-1, reads EADIYQTPRYLVIGTGKKITLECSQTMGHDKMYWYQQDPGMELHLIHYSYGVNSTEKGDLSSESTVSRIRTEHFPLTLESARPSHTSQYLCASSEPGLAVNEQFFGPGTRLTVL.

This clonotype turned up a few times. The chain couples TRBV14 to TRBJ2-3; D tentatively fits TRBD1 or TRBD2 (7 bases each). The germline gives CDR1 SGHDN, CDR2 FVKESK. The CDR3 has 18 amino acids. Trimming cost V 0 bases and J 4 bases, with 20 bases left between them. The CDR3 DNA is TGTGCCAGCAGCCAAGATAGGGGGGGGACAGCCACCCCAGATACGCAGTATTTT. Protein sequence: CASSQDRGGTATPDTQYF. The whole variable domain, remainder taken from reference TRBV14 and TRBJ2-3, is EAGVTQFPSHSVIEKGQTVTLRCDPISGHDNLYWYRRVMGKEIKFLLHFVKESKQDESGMPNNRFLAERTGGTYSTLKVQPAELEDSGVYFCASSQDRGGTATPDTQYFGPGTRLTVL.

This clonotype was detected only a few times. This chain uses TRBV20-1 with TRBJ2-3, with D hard to call. V gave up 3 bases and J gave up 0 bases, with 7 bases separating them. The CDR3 has 13 residues. The germline V gene has CDR1 DFQATT and CDR2 SNEGSKA (reference sequence). CDR3 sequence (DNA): TGCAGTGCTAGTTCCCGGAGCACAGATACGCAGTATTTT. It yields the protein CSASSRSTDTQYF.

The chain employs TRBV20-1 and TRBJ2-7; D is perhaps TRBD1 (6 bases). V lost 6 bases and J 5 bases, leaving 11 bases between the germline ends. The CDR3 contains 11 residues. Germline V gene lookup returns CDR1 DFQATT and CDR2 SNEGSKA (reference sequence). The CDR3 nucleotides are TGCAGTGCCTACGACAGGAACGAGCAGTACTTC. Translating it yields CSAYDRNEQYF.

This clonotype was seen ten or more times. The chain couples TRBV7-9 to TRBJ2-1; a possible D gene is TRBD2 (6 bases). Trimming pared 5 bases from V and 10 bases from J, leaving 12 bases between. CDR3 length: 12 residues. CDR1 and CDR2 (germline): SEHNR, FQNEAQ (reference sequence). The CDR3 here is CASSPHRGEQFF. The CDR3 coding sequence is TGTGCCAGCAGCCCACACCGGGGGGAGCAGTTCTTC.

The rearrangement joins TRBV30 to TRBJ2-4; 8 bases are a match to TRBD1. The CDR3 is 21 amino acids. Germline trimming cut 1 base from V and 2 bases from J; bases unmatched to any gene: 22. Germline V gene data show CDR1 as GTSNPN and CDR2 as SVGIG (reference sequence). In DNA form, the CDR3 reads TGTGCCTGGAGTGCCCCAGGGGGCTGGGGGGTTAGTGCGTCGACCAAAAACATTCAGTACTTC. Its protein product is CAWSAPGGWGVSASTKNIQYF.

This clonotype was detected only a few times. This rearrangement joins TRBV10-3 to TRBJ2-7, with 7 bases identical to TRBD1. The CDR3 covers 16 residues. V gave up 4 bases and J gave up 7 bases; unmatched junction bases: 16. Germline V gene sequence: CDR1 ENHRY, CDR2 SYGVKD. This chain's CDR3 is CAISAPDRTLRVEQYF. In DNA, the CDR3 is TGTGCCATCAGTGCCCCGGACAGGACTCTACGAGTAGAGCAGTACTTC.